The 24 T cell receptor beta chains reported below all come from one sample, sequenced in a study of response to subunit inactivated influenza vaccine. TCRdb fed the RT-PCR reads into MiXCR, producing one record per CDR3 protein. The sample shows about 700,000 distinct CDR3 sequences, 12% to 15% of them seen only once. The source was PBMCs from blood, collected around 14 days before vaccination. These receptors were taken from a man aged 45 to 65 who received an inactivated influenza vaccine.

The chain joins TRBV4-3 to TRBJ2-3, with a possible D match to TRBD1 (6 bases). The germline gives CDR1 LGHNA, CDR2 YSLEER. The CDR3 spans 17 residues. V was trimmed by 3 bases and J by 0 bases, leaving 16 bases between them. CDR3: CASSHEYPGHSTDTQYF. The CDR3, as DNA: TGCGCCAGCAGCCATGAATATCCGGGACACAGCACAGATACGCAGTATTTT.

In this sample, this clonotype turned up a few times. The chain uses TRBV2 and TRBJ1-2; 7 nucleotides align to TRBD1. From germline, CDR1 is SNHLY and CDR2 FYNNEI. V trimming: 3 bases; J trimming: 10 bases; junction bases outside the gene matches: 14. The CDR3 extends over 15 amino acids. This CDR3 reads CASSERDRFLNNYTF. The CDR3 DNA sequence: TGTGCCAGCAGTGAGAGGGACAGATTTCTAAACAACTACACCTTC.

The rearrangement uses TRBV12-3 or TRBV12-4 and TRBJ1-1; no firm D call. This CDR3 comprises 13 residues. Trimming shortened V by 6 bases and J by 1 base, and 9 bases separated the two germline ends. CDR3 loop: CASSPRSNTEAFF. The CDR3, as DNA: TGTGCCAGCAGCCCTCGTTCGAACACTGAAGCTTTCTTT.

This clonotype came up a few times. V is TRBV20-1 and J is TRBJ2-1; D not certain. Looked up from germline, CDR1 is DFQATT and CDR2 is SNEGSKA (reference sequence). The V gene lost 3 bases and the J gene lost 3 bases, with 15 bases spanning the gap. The CDR3 totals 15 residues. The CDR3: CSASMANKIYNEQFF. CDR3 DNA sequence: TGCAGTGCTAGTATGGCCAACAAAATCTACAATGAGCAGTTCTTC.

This clonotype was detected many times. V gene TRBV29-1 combines with J gene TRBJ1-1, with a weak D call TRBD1 (5 bases). This CDR3 spans 15 amino acids. V was pared by 0 bases and J by 0 bases, with 11 bases between. In germline, CDR1 is SQVTM, CDR2 ANQGSEA. The DNA of the CDR3 is TGCAGCGTTGAAGAGTTAGGGGTGATGAACACTGAAGCTTTCTTT. Translation: CSVEELGVMNTEAFF.

This clonotype was found a few times. The chain combines TRBV29-1 with TRBJ2-3; the match to TRBD2 covers 8 bases. CDR1 is SQVTM, CDR2 ANQGSEA, per germline. J was trimmed by 2 bases and V by 6 bases; bases with no gene match: 10. The CDR3 sequence is 15 residues long. The CDR3 loop is CSVTSSGSITDTQYF. Written as DNA, the CDR3 is TGCAGCGTCACCTCGAGCGGGAGTATCACAGATACGCAGTATTTT.

This clonotype appeared many times. This rearrangement joins TRBV6-2 or TRBV6-3 to TRBJ2-7; D is unclear. Per germline, CDR1 MNHEY and CDR2 SVGEGT. CDR3 length equals 12 residues. Trimming removed 0 bases from V and 9 bases from J, with 9 bases in between. The CDR3 is CASSYSMGWQYF. Written as DNA, the CDR3 is TGTGCCAGCAGTTACTCGATGGGGTGGCAGTACTTC.

This clonotype was detected many times. V and J are TRBV12-3 or TRBV12-4 and TRBJ1-2; D not resolved. The V gene lost 2 bases and the J gene lost 7 bases, with 14 bases spanning the gap. The CDR3 sequence is 14 residues long. For the CDR3, the DNA is TGTGCCAGCAGTTTACTTTTAAGGGCGTCTGGCTACACCTTC. It codes for CASSLLLRASGYTF.

The sample holds a few counts of this clonotype. This chain connects TRBV7-8 to TRBJ1-6, with D possibly matching TRBD1 (6 bases). The CDR3 sequence is 15 residues long. In germline, CDR1 is SGHVS, CDR2 FQNEAQ. V lost 5 bases, J lost 9 bases, and 17 bases lay in between. The CDR3: CASSPGQSVGSPLHF. In DNA form, the CDR3 reads TGTGCCAGCAGCCCGGGACAATCCGTGGGTTCACCCCTCCACTTT.

This clonotype was seen many times. The chain uses TRBV7-9 and TRBJ1-2; a weak D match, TRBD1 (5 bases). The CDR3 extends over 13 amino acids. Deletions cut 1 base from V and 5 bases from J, with 8 bases between. Germline loops: CDR1 SEHNR, CDR2 FQNEAQ (reference sequence). DNA of the CDR3: TGTGCCAGCAGCTTAGGGGGGTCATATGGCTACACCTTC. Translated: CASSLGGSYGYTF. Based on the CDR3 plus reference TRBV7-9 and TRBJ1-2, the full variable domain is DTGVSQNPRHKITKRGQNVTFRCDPISEHNRLYWYRQTLGQGPEFLTYFQNEAQLEKSRLLSDRFSAERPKGSFSTLEIQRTEQGDSAMYLCASSLGGSYGYTFGSGTRLTVV.

The V call is TRBV7-9, the J call TRBJ1-6, with 7 bases lining up with TRBD1. The CDR3 runs to 14 residues. Unmatched junction bases numbered 7, after V lost 7 bases and J lost 7 bases. Germline V gives CDR1 SEHNR, CDR2 FQNEAQ (reference sequence). CDR3 in amino acids: CASNAGTENSPLHF. The CDR3 DNA sequence: TGTGCCAGCAATGCCGGGACAGAGAATTCACCCCTCCACTTT.

For the CDR3, the DNA is TGCAGTGCTAGGGCCGTGCTGAACCAAGAGACCCAGTACTTC. Translating it yields CSARAVLNQETQYF. J is TRBJ2-5 and V is TRBV20-1; no definite D call. V gave up 3 bases and J gave up 0 bases, with 11 bases separating them. Germline V lookup: CDR1 DFQATT, CDR2 SNEGSKA (reference sequence). The CDR3 covers 14 residues.

This clonotype was seen a handful of times. V usage is TRBV7-9 and J usage is TRBJ2-1, with 7 bases aligning to TRBD1. The CDR3 has 15 amino acids. CDR1 SEHNR and CDR2 FQNEAQ come from the germline V gene (reference sequence). Unmatched junction bases numbered 6, after V lost 3 bases and J lost 4 bases. CDR3: CASSFDREFYNEQFF. The CDR3 DNA is TGTGCCAGCAGCTTTGACAGGGAATTTTACAATGAGCAGTTCTTC.

The chain recombines TRBV20-1 with TRBJ2-3; TRBD2 matches 13 bases. This CDR3 spans 16 amino acids. J gave up 4 bases and V 4 bases, and 8 bases lay outside the gene matches. The germline gives CDR1 DFQATT, CDR2 SNEGSKA (reference sequence). The DNA for the CDR3 is TGCAGTGCTACTAAACGGACTAGCGGGAGCCCAGATACGCAGTATTTT. It specifies CSATKRTSGSPDTQYF.

This clonotype has ten or more counts. This CDR3 is CASSRTSGSGRETQYF. The CDR3 DNA follows: TGTGCCAGCAGCCGAACTAGCGGGAGTGGGAGGGAGACCCAGTACTTC. This chain links TRBV7-2 with TRBJ2-5; TRBD2 matches 11 bases. This CDR3 comprises 16 residues. Germline V gives CDR1 SGHTA, CDR2 FQGNSA. V trimming: 5 bases; J trimming: 5 bases; junction bases outside the gene matches: 10.

CDR3 nucleotides: TGTGCCAGTAGTAAAGGACTTGGCAATCAGCCCCAGCATTTT. It is translated as CASSKGLGNQPQHF. This chain links TRBV19 with TRBJ1-5; D call uncertain. The germline V and J ends were trimmed by 4 bases and 2 bases, with 9 bases remaining between them. Per the germline V gene, CDR1 is LNHDA and CDR2 is SQIVND (reference sequence). This CDR3 is 14 amino acids long.

This clonotype was counted between two and nine times. The V gene is TRBV20-1, the J gene TRBJ1-5; no clear D gene. Trimming left V 4 bases short and J 4 bases short, with 20 bases between. The CDR3 is 16 amino acids. The V gene's germline CDR1 is DFQATT and CDR2 SNEGSKA (reference sequence). In DNA form, the CDR3 reads TGCAGTGCTAAAGGAGCGGGGATGGAGCGGAATCAGCCCCAGCATTTT. This gives the protein CSAKGAGMERNQPQHF.

This rearrangement joins TRBV4-1 to TRBJ1-5, with unresolved D. The CDR3 contains 17 residues. The V and J ends lost 1 base and 3 bases respectively, with 16 bases between them. Germline CDR1 MGHRA, CDR2 YSYEKL. CDR3 region: CASSQVTLRRNNQPQHF. DNA for the CDR3: TGCGCCAGCAGCCAAGTTACCCTCCGAAGAAACAATCAGCCCCAGCATTTT.

This clonotype was seen ten or more times. The gene calls are TRBV12-3 or TRBV12-4 and TRBJ1-1; unclear D gene. Trimming took off 0 bases at V and 10 bases at J, with 15 bases between the two ends. This CDR3 region has 14 residues. DNA for the CDR3: TGTGCCAGCAGTTTAGCGGGTCACCTACGCGGAGCTTTCTTT. It is translated as CASSLAGHLRGAFF.

This clonotype was detected a few times. The rearrangement links TRBV3-1 to TRBJ2-3; TRBD2 aligns across 8 bases. This CDR3 has 17 amino acids. V shed 0 bases and J 1 base; nucleotides not matched to a gene: 6. Germline CDR1 reads LGHDT; CDR2 reads YNNKEL (reference sequence). CDR3 nucleotide sequence: TGTGCCAGCAGCCAAGAGCCGGGAGGGGTGCGCACAGATACGCAGTATTTT. This codes for CASSQEPGGVRTDTQYF.

With regard to this clonotype: This may be a read error, as it is one base from a much larger clone. This chain links TRBV28 with TRBJ2-5; 8 bases align to TRBD1. Germline CDR1 is MDHEN and CDR2 is SYDVKM. The CDR3 runs to 14 residues. CDR3: CASSQDREQVTQYF. DNA of the CDR3: TGTGCCAGCAGCCAGGACAGGGAACAAGTGACCCAGTACTTC.

The sample holds a few counts of this clonotype. The V and J genes are TRBV14 and TRBJ2-3, with unresolved D. Germline loops: CDR1 SGHDN, CDR2 FVKESK. This CDR3 comprises 17 residues. Deletions cut 1 base from V and 0 bases from J, with 14 bases between. The CDR3 DNA is TGTGCCAGCAGCCAAGGTGGGCGGCCGCCTAGCACAGATACGCAGTATTTT. Its translation: CASSQGGRPPSTDTQYF.

The chain recombines TRBV20-1 with TRBJ1-3; D not resolved. The CDR3 has 12 amino acids. V was shortened by 7 bases and J by 0 bases, with 7 bases between the two germline ends. Germline V lookup: CDR1 DFQATT, CDR2 SNEGSKA (reference sequence). The CDR3 bases are TGCAGTGGCAGGAGCTCTGGAAACACCATATATTTT. Translating it yields CSGRSSGNTIYF.

The table lists this clonotype with a few counts. This chain connects TRBV28 to TRBJ2-1; TRBD1 matches at 8 bases. The CDR3 spans 16 residues. Germline CDR1 reads MDHEN; CDR2 reads SYDVKM. J was trimmed by 2 bases and V by 6 bases; bases with no gene match: 9. The CDR3 DNA sequence: TGTGCCAGCAGAGCCCTCGGACAGGGTGCCTACAATGAGCAGTTCTTC. This translates into CASRALGQGAYNEQFF.